The 19 T cell receptor beta chains below were found in one sample sequenced in a study of PD-1 blockade in classical Hodgkin lymphoma. Each patient relapsed following autologous stem cell transplantation, and prior brentuximab vedotin exposure differed. Method: immunoSEQ multiplex PCR; TCRdb's copy keeps in-frame clones and lacks some. Counted here are approximately 60,000 clones, approximately 88% occurring once; the ten biggest clones make up 12%. The sequencing used peripheral blood mononuclear cells (PBMCs), collected at baseline. The receptors shown here come from a human donor with classical Hodgkin lymphoma.

This chain connects TRBV25-1 to TRBJ1-3, with a possible D match to TRBD1 (6 bases). The V end was cut by 7 bases, the J end by 3 bases, with 19 bases between. CDR3 length: 16 amino acids. CDR1 is MGHDK and CDR2 is SYGVNS in the germline V gene. The CDR3 here is CASKGDTSGYGNTIYF. CDR3 in DNA: TGTGCCAGCAAGGGGGACACTTCGGGTTATGGAAACACCATATATTTT.

The chain links TRBV7-6 to TRBJ2-2, with 8 nucleotides matching TRBD1. CDR3 length equals 15 residues. V was clipped by 3 bases and J by 6 bases; unmatched bases: 6. From germline, CDR1 is SGHVS and CDR2 FNYEAQ. CDR3 DNA sequence: TGTGCCAGCAGCTTCCTGCAGGGGGCGGCCGGGGAGCTGTTTTTT. The encoded protein is CASSFLQGAAGELFF. Looking up the rest from reference TRBV7-6 and TRBJ2-2 gives the full variable domain: GAGVSQSPRYKVTKRGQDVALRCDPISGHVSLYWYRQALGQGPEFLTYFNYEAQQDKSGLPNDRFSAERPEGSISTLTIQRTEQRDSAMYRCASSFLQGAAGELFFGEGSRLTVL.

This clone has only one observation. The gene calls are TRBV28 and TRBJ1-1, with 9 positions matching TRBD1. Germline trimming cut 4 bases from V and 2 bases from J; bases unmatched to any gene: 8. This CDR3 region has 16 residues. Germline V gene data show CDR1 as MDHEN and CDR2 as SYDVKM. The CDR3, as DNA: TGTGCCAGCAGTTCTCCGGGACAGGGAGGAAACACTGAAGCTTTCTTT. Encoded protein: CASSSPGQGGNTEAFF.

The chain couples TRBV6-5 to TRBJ2-7, with unresolved D. CDR3 length equals 13 residues. V was shortened by 8 bases and J by 2 bases, with 13 bases between the two germline ends. Germline-derived CDR1 and CDR2 are MNHEY and SVGAGI. CDR3 protein: CASGPVGTYEQYF. The CDR3 nucleotides are TGTGCCAGCGGCCCAGTAGGGACCTACGAGCAGTACTTC.

The chain joins TRBV9 to TRBJ2-5; D is perhaps TRBD2 (6 bases). V shed 4 bases and J shed 0 bases, with 16 bases lying between them. Germline lookup yields CDR1 SGDLS and CDR2 YYNGEE. The CDR3 has 16 amino acids. The DNA for the CDR3 is TGTGCCAGCAGCCGCCCAGCTGGGGGGTACCAAGAGACCCAGTACTTC. It specifies CASSRPAGGYQETQYF.

The chain carries TRBV30 and TRBJ2-5; possible D gene TRBD1, 7 bases. Germline-derived CDR1 and CDR2 are GTSNPN and SVGIG (reference sequence). V was clipped by 1 base and J by 5 bases, with 11 bases between them. This CDR3 spans 13 amino acids. CDR3 sequence reads: CAWSGDSGETQYF. The CDR3 DNA follows: TGTGCCTGGAGTGGGGACAGCGGGGAGACCCAGTACTTC.

The chain combines TRBV5-4 with TRBJ2-1, with unresolved D. Germline assignment: CDR1 SGHNT and CDR2 YYREEE (reference sequence). The germline V and J ends were trimmed by 0 bases and 4 bases, with 5 bases remaining between them. The CDR3 runs to 13 residues. The CDR3 sequence is CASSLEVYNEQFF. The CDR3 DNA sequence: TGTGCCAGCAGCTTGGAGGTTTACAATGAGCAGTTCTTC.

The chain couples TRBV5-6 to TRBJ2-7; D is unresolved. Germline-derived CDR1 and CDR2 are SGHDT and YYEEEE. The CDR3 length is 11 residues. V lost 3 bases and J lost 6, with 7 bases in between. The CDR3 coding sequence is TGTGCCAGCAGCTATCTTGGCGAGCAGTACTTC. Residues: CASSYLGEQYF.

This chain joins TRBV5-5 and TRBJ2-7; TRBD1 might be the D (5 bases). Germline CDR1 and CDR2: SGHKS and YYEKEE (reference sequence). The CDR3 is 13 residues long. Trimming shortened V by 3 bases and J by 3 bases, and 10 bases separated the two germline ends. CDR3 DNA sequence: TGTGCCAGCAGCTGGGGCCCATACTACGAGCAGTACTTC. As protein: CASSWGPYYEQYF.

This chain connects TRBV7-9 to TRBJ2-7; D may correspond to TRBD1 or TRBD2 (5 bases each). The CDR3 totals 14 residues. CDR1 and CDR2 (germline): SEHNR, FQNEAQ (reference sequence). Trimming shortened V by 2 bases and J by 7 bases, and 15 bases separated the two germline ends. The CDR3 spells CASSLSRGVEEQYF. CDR3 DNA: TGTGCCAGCAGCTTAAGTAGAGGGGTGGAGGAGCAGTACTTC.

The chain employs TRBV7-9 and TRBJ1-2; 12 nucleotides align to TRBD1. CDR1 and CDR2 from the germline V gene are SEHNR and FQNEAQ (reference sequence). This CDR3 has 14 amino acids. J lost 7 bases, V lost 5 bases, and 5 bases had no gene match. CDR3 nucleotides: TGTGCCAGCAGCCGTCCGGGACAGGGGGCTGGCTACACCTTC. Encoded protein: CASSRPGQGAGYTF.

V and J are TRBV6-5 and TRBJ1-1; 8 positions match TRBD1. V was clipped by 6 bases and J by 4 bases; unmatched bases: 10. Germline values: CDR1 MNHEY, CDR2 SVGAGI. This CDR3 contains 15 residues. CDR3 nucleotide sequence: TGTGCCAGCAGGTCCGGACAGGGTTTGGTCACTGAAGCTTTCTTT. Protein sequence: CASRSGQGLVTEAFF.

This clone appeared a few times. The chain uses TRBV5-4 and TRBJ2-7; TRBD2 matches 7 bases. After removal of 4 bases from V and 3 bases from J, the junction contained 4 bases not matched to a gene. Germline V gives CDR1 SGHNT, CDR2 YYREEE (reference sequence). The CDR3 sequence is 13 residues long. As DNA, the CDR3 is TGTGCCAGCAGCCTGGGAGGGTACTACGAGCAGTACTTC. Translating it yields CASSLGGYYEQYF. Supplemented by reference TRBV5-4 and TRBJ2-7, the full variable domain reads ETGVTQSPTHLIKTRGQQVTLRCSSQSGHNTVSWYQQALGQGPQFIFQYYREEENGRGNFPPRFSGLQFPNYSSELNVNALELDDSALYLCASSLGGYYEQYFGPGTRLTVT.

This sequence joins TRBV25-1 and TRBJ2-5; a possible D gene is TRBD2 (6 bases). CDR3 size: 14 residues. Deletions cut 4 bases from V and 5 bases from J, with 14 bases between. CDR1 is MGHDK, CDR2 SYGVNS, per germline. For the CDR3, the DNA is TGTGCCAGCAGTGGCTATTGGGGGGAGGAGACCCAGTACTTC. It is translated as CASSGYWGEETQYF.

As regards this clone: Other DNA sequences in this specimen translate into the identical CDR3. The V gene is TRBV4-1, the J gene TRBJ2-3, with TRBD2 matching over 13 bases. CDR1 is MGHRA and CDR2 is YSYEKL in the germline V gene. This CDR3 spans 16 amino acids. J gave up 7 bases and V 6 bases, and 10 bases lay outside the gene matches. The CDR3 DNA reads as TGCGCCAGCAGTCCAGAACTAGCGGGGGGGCAAAATACGCAGTATTTT. As protein: CASSPELAGGQNTQYF.

The chain links TRBV4-1 to TRBJ1-2; D remains unclear. Germline CDR1 is MGHRA and CDR2 is YSYEKL. The V end lost 2 bases, the J end lost 0 bases, and 13 bases lay between the germline ends. This CDR3 comprises 16 residues. The CDR3 DNA sequence: TGCGCCAGCAGCCAACCTCGGCGGCCTACTAACTATGGCTACACCTTC. Amino acids: CASSQPRRPTNYGYTF.

This clone turned up a few times. V gene TRBV5-5 combines with J gene TRBJ2-3, with unresolved D. Per the germline V gene, CDR1 is SGHKS and CDR2 is YYEKEE (reference sequence). The V gene lost 0 bases and the J gene lost 0 bases, with 8 bases spanning the gap. The CDR3 contains 15 residues. DNA of the CDR3: TGTGCCAGCAGCTTGGGGGCGGCTAGCACAGATACGCAGTATTTT. Translated: CASSLGAASTDTQYF.

The CDR3 sequence is CARGGPYEQYF. The DNA of the CDR3 is TGTGCACGGGGGGGCCCCTACGAGCAGTACTTC. The chain links TRBV30 to TRBJ2-7; 8 positions match TRBD2. The CDR3 totals 11 residues. Germline CDR1 and CDR2: GTSNPN and SVGIG (reference sequence).

The V and J genes are TRBV6-5 and TRBJ2-3, with 8 bases fitting TRBD1. Trimming cost V 2 bases and J 6 bases; bases outside gene matches: 4. The CDR3 consists of 14 residues. Germline V CDR1 and CDR2: MNHEY, SVGAGI. The CDR3 sequence: CASSYAGGRDTQYF. CDR3 bases: TGTGCCAGCAGTTACGCAGGGGGCAGGGATACGCAGTATTTT.